This T cell receptor (beta chain) derives from a study of blood T cell repertoires in COVID-19. This CDR3 has 17 residues. The junction had 9 bases not matched to a gene; V was cut back by 0 bases and J by 2 bases. Germline V gene sequence: CDR1 LGHNA, CDR2 YSLEER. The method was immunoSEQ multiplex PCR; TCRdb's version includes in-frame clones alone and lacks a portion of them. Among some 190,000 clones listed, around three quarters were seen once. The rearrangement joins TRBV4-3 to TRBJ1-1; 7 bases agree with TRBD1. Specimen: PBMCs or T cells enriched from blood (not recorded which). This receptor was taken from a woman aged 45 to 65 with acute COVID-19. CDR3 amino acids: CASSQDVLGQENTEAFF. The CDR3 DNA follows: TGCGCCAGCAGCCAAGATGTCCTAGGACAGGAAAACACTGAAGCTTTCTTT.